This entry lists 2 T cell receptor beta chains sequenced from one sample in a study of radiotherapy plus CTLA-4 blockade in lung cancer. The table came from immunoSEQ multiplex PCR; TCRdb's copy has only in-frame clones and leaves some out. The table shows some 50,000 clones, with 84% occurring only once. The sample consisted of peripheral blood, taken from a patient treated with radiotherapy plus ipilimumab. These TCRs come from a human donor with non-small cell lung cancer whose response to radiotherapy plus ipilimumab could not be evaluated.

The CDR3 spells CASSITINQPQHF. CDR3 bases: TGTGCCAGCAGTATCACTATCAATCAGCCCCAGCATTTT. The chain links TRBV6-5 to TRBJ1-5; no clear D. The CDR3 spans 13 residues. CDR1 and CDR2 from the germline V gene are MNHEY and SVGAGI. V gave up 5 bases and J gave up 3 bases, with 8 bases separating them.

The V and J genes are TRBV15 and TRBJ2-4, with 10 bases lining up with TRBD1. The J segment lost 2 bases and the V segment lost 2 bases, leaving 6 bases of the junction unmatched. CDR3 length: 17 residues. CDR1 LNHNV and CDR2 YYDKDF come from the germline V gene (reference sequence). This CDR3 reads CATSRHRDRGSKNIQYF. The CDR3 bases are TGTGCCACCAGCAGACATCGGGACAGGGGCTCCAAAAACATTCAGTACTTC.